This passage covers 10 T cell receptor beta chains from one sample sequenced in a study of shared clonotypes between healthy human individuals. The assay was immunoSEQ multiplex PCR, and TCRdb's table has in-frame clones only and misses some. The sample lists 2,500,000 or so clones; 80% to 95% were seen once. The specimen was naive CD4+ T cells from PBMCs. Indicated subset: CD45RA+ positively selected. These receptors originate from a man aged 18 to 35 in good health. Some clones in this sample may be carry-over from other donors' samples.

The chain has TRBV11-1 and TRBJ2-5, with TRBD2 matching 8 bases. Germline CDR1 is SGHAT and CDR2 is FQDESV (reference sequence). The CDR3 is 13 amino acids. Trimming cost V 5 bases and J 9 bases; bases outside gene matches: 8. The CDR3 DNA reads TGTGCCAGCAGCCCAGCTGGTAGCGGGGCCCAGTACTTC. Its translation is CASSPAGSGAQYF.

The V and J genes are TRBV7-2 and TRBJ2-5; 7 nucleotides match TRBD1. J gave up 5 bases and V 0 bases, and 6 bases lay outside the gene matches. This CDR3 has 15 amino acids. CDR1 and CDR2 (germline): SGHTA, FQGNSA. The CDR3, as DNA: TGTGCCAGCAGCTTAGCGGGACAGCCCTCGGAGACCCAGTACTTC. This encodes CASSLAGQPSETQYF.

The chain has TRBV2 and TRBJ2-5; D unresolved. The V and J ends lost 8 bases and 2 bases respectively, with 12 bases between them. The CDR3 totals 13 residues. Germline V gene data show CDR1 as SNHLY and CDR2 as FYNNEI. CDR3 bases: TGTGCCAGCTGCTCGGAACAGCAAGAGACCCAGTACTTC. This encodes CASCSEQQETQYF.

DNA for the CDR3: TGTGCCAGCAGCCAGGCAGGGGGACGAGAGACCCAGTACTTC. Translating gives CASSQAGGRETQYF. The chain joins TRBV6-5 to TRBJ2-5, with 7 bases aligning to TRBD1. J gave up 4 bases and V 6 bases, and 8 bases lay outside the gene matches. CDR1 is MNHEY, CDR2 SVGAGI, per germline. The length of the CDR3 is 14 residues.

This clone was seen only once. The rearrangement joins TRBV9 to TRBJ1-4, with TRBD1 matching 7 bases. Germline loops: CDR1 SGDLS, CDR2 YYNGEE. J lost 7 bases, V lost 0 bases, and 9 bases had no gene match. This CDR3 has 16 amino acids. The CDR3 protein is CASSVGAGGIGEKLFF. The CDR3, as DNA: TGTGCCAGCAGCGTAGGAGCAGGGGGTATCGGTGAAAAACTGTTTTTT.

In its sample, this clone was seen once. This rearrangement joins TRBV7-3 to TRBJ2-1; TRBD1 is a possible D gene (6 bases). Trimming took off 5 bases at V and 2 bases at J, with 16 bases between the two ends. CDR3 length: 16 residues. CDR1 SGHTA and CDR2 FQGTGA come from the germline V gene. CDR3 loop: CASSADPGQTYNEQFF. The CDR3 nucleotides read TGTGCCAGCAGCGCCGATCCGGGACAAACCTACAATGAGCAGTTCTTC.

This chain joins TRBV6-6 and TRBJ1-5, with 7 bases fitting TRBD1. Germline lookup yields CDR1 MNHNY and CDR2 SVGAGI (reference sequence). CDR3 length: 16 residues. Unmatched junction bases numbered 17, after V lost 8 bases and J lost 7 bases. The CDR3 DNA reads as TGTGCCAGCCTAGGACAGGCGAGGGTGGTTCCACAGCCCCAGCATTTT. Translating gives CASLGQARVVPQPQHF.

The genes are TRBV27 and TRBJ2-1; the match to TRBD1 covers 7 bases. Germline values: CDR1 MNHEY, CDR2 SMNVEV (reference sequence). The CDR3 spans 14 residues. V shed 6 bases, J shed 3 bases, and the junction held 5 bases outside the gene matches. DNA of the CDR3: TGTGCCAGCAGCCCAAGACAGGGCTACAATGAGCAGTTCTTC. Translation gives CASSPRQGYNEQFF.

This chain connects TRBV7-2 to TRBJ2-1, with unresolved D. Germline V gives CDR1 SGHTA, CDR2 FQGNSA. This CDR3 comprises 14 residues. Trimming removed 6 bases from V and 0 bases from J, with 9 bases in between. The CDR3 nucleotides read TGTGCCAGCAGTCCCTCCGGCTCCTACAATGAGCAGTTCTTC. Translating gives CASSPSGSYNEQFF.

A few counts support this clone. CDR3 in DNA: TGCGCCAGCAGCGAGGGACAGGGACTTGAAGCTTTCTTT. Protein product: CASSEGQGLEAFF. The chain employs TRBV5-1 and TRBJ1-1; 9 bases agree with TRBD1. The CDR3 contains 13 residues. V dropped 4 bases and J dropped 7; count of bases not matched to a gene: 5. In germline, CDR1 is SGHRS, CDR2 YFSETQ. Full variable domain (remainder filled in from reference TRBV5-1 and TRBJ1-1): KAGVTQTPRYLIKTRGQQVTLSCSPISGHRSVSWYQQTPGQGLQFLFEYFSETQRNKGNFPGRFSGRQFSNSRSEMNVSTLELGDSALYLCASSEGQGLEAFFGQGTRLTVV.